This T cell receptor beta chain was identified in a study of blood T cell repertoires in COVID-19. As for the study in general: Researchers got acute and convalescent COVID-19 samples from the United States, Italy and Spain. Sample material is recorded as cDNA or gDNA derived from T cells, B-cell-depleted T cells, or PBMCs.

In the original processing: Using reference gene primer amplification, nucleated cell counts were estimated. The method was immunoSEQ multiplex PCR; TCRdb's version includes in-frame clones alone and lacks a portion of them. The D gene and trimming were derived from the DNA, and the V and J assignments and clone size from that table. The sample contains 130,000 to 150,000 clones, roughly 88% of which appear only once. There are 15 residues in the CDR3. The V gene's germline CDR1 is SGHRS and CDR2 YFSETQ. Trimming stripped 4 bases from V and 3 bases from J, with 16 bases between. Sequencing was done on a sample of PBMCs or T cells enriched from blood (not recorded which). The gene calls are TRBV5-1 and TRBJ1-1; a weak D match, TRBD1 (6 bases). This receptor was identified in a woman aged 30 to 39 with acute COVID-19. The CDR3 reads CASSVQGNPDTEAFF. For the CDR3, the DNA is TGCGCCAGCAGCGTTCAGGGGAATCCGGACACTGAAGCTTTCTTT.